This T cell receptor beta chain was sequenced for a study of tumor-infiltrating lymphocytes in primary liver carcinoma. V lost 7 bases and J lost 4, with 17 bases in between. The germline gives CDR1 MGHDK, CDR2 SYGVNS. There are 15 residues in the CDR3. Without any cell sorting, about 20-32 mg of bulk tissue yielded co-extracted RNA and DNA. TCR beta cDNA was reverse-transcribed from about 550 ng of total RNA. The reaction used a constant-region primer and ProtoScript II reverse transcriptase. For TCR beta, libraries were produced by three nested multiplex PCR rounds using slightly modified ARM-PCR. Running about 11 cycles apiece, the first two PCR rounds relied on TRBV1-TRBV30 forward primers together with a C-beta reverse primer. TCRdb reprocessed the multiplex PCR reads with MiXCR, giving one entry per CDR3 protein. Seen here are 75,000 to 80,000 distinct CDR3 sequences, roughly 69% observed once, and the top ten hold roughly 28%.

Sequenced: tumor-adjacent normal liver tissue. This receptor was identified in a man aged 40-49 years with primary liver carcinoma and hepatitis B virus infection. This chain uses TRBV25-1 with TRBJ2-1; D perhaps matches TRBD1 (6 bases). CDR3 in DNA: TGTGCCAGCACCGAACAGGGTCCCCGGTACAATGAGCAGTTCTTC. Amino acids: CASTEQGPRYNEQFF.